This T cell receptor (beta chain) was sequenced for a study of blood T cell repertoires in COVID-19. Turning to the study itself: Samples taken during acute and convalescent COVID-19 were collected in the United States, Italy and Spain.

Germline CDR1 MNHEY, CDR2 SVGAGI. The CDR3 sequence is 13 residues long. Trimming took 5 bases from V and 4 from J, leaving 11 bases between them. Only a few counts were recorded for this clone. Per the authors' pipeline: Amplification with reference gene primers provided the estimates of nucleated cell counts. Only in-frame clones appear in the TCRdb table, and some are missing; sequencing was by immunoSEQ multiplex PCR. That table is the source of V, J and clone size, and D and trimming were worked out from the DNA. The sample gives fewer than 60,000 clones, over 75% of which show up once; about 13% is in the top ten.

The V call is TRBV6-5, the J call TRBJ1-1, with D hard to call. Sequenced input: peripheral blood. This TCR was recovered from a human donor with active COVID-19. The donor label of this sample is uncertain. The CDR3 sequence: CASSQTRVTEAFF. In DNA, the CDR3 is TGTGCCAGCAGTCAAACTCGAGTCACTGAAGCTTTCTTT.